This T cell receptor (beta chain) was recovered during a study of T cell repertoires in cytomegalovirus infection. Across the whole study: Public TCR beta signatures provided an indication of both CMV infection and a matching HLA type.

This clonotype showed up many times. One entry per CDR3 protein, called by TCRdb with MiXCR from the reads. The repertoire holds about 360,000 distinct CDR3 sequences, with roughly 20% as singletons. The sequence came from a human donor in good health (CMV status not recorded). Some clones in this sample may be carry-over from other donors' samples. Sequencing was carried out using PBMCs.

CDR3 sequence: CAISDFTGSYNEQFF. The CDR3 coding sequence is TGTGCCATCAGTGACTTCACAGGGTCCTACAATGAGCAGTTCTTC. The chain couples TRBV10-3 to TRBJ2-1, with D possibly TRBD1 on 6 matching bases. Germline CDR1 ENHRY, CDR2 SYGVKD. The CDR3 is 15 residues long. V lost 3 bases to trimming and J lost 1 base, with 10 bases between them.